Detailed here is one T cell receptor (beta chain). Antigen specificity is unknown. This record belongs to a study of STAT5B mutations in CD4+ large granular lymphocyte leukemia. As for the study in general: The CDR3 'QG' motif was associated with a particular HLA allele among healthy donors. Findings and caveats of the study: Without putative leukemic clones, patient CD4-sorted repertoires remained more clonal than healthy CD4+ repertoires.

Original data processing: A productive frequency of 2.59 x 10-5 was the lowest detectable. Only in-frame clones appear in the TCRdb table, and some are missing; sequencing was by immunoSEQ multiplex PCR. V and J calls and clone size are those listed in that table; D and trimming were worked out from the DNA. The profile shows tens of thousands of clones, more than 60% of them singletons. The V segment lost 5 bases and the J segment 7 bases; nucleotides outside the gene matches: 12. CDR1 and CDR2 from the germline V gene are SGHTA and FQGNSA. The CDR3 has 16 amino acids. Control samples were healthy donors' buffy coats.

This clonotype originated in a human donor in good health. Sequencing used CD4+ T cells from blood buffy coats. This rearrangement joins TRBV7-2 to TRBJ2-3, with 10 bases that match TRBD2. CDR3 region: CASSLSNVLAGNTQYF. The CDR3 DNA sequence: TGTGCCAGCAGCCTATCGAATGTACTAGCGGGGAATACGCAGTATTTT.